This entry is about one T cell receptor (beta chain). Its specificity is not known. This is likely a read error, given that the CDR3 carries no conserved phenylalanine or tryptophan at its end. RNA transcripts were the template, and TCR beta CDR3 regions were amplified from them. The authors performed first-round RT-PCR with HTBI primers and then a second-round multiplex PCR. TCRdb used MiXCR to reprocess the multiplex PCR reads, holding one entry per CDR3 protein. Seen here are about 700,000 distinct CDR3 sequences, 40% observed once, and the top ten hold less than 55%. This record comes from a study of Graves' ophthalmopathy and Graves' hyperthyroidism. Study-level results: Thyroid clonotypes that were expanded above 0.001 frequency mostly also appeared in blood.

In germline, CDR1 is ENHRY, CDR2 SYGVKD. The length of the CDR3 is 19 residues. Patients with other autoimmune diseases, uncontrolled infections, pregnancy or lactation were excluded. Physicians reached a diagnosis by relying on clinical symptoms, serum thyroxine, TRAb, thyroid ultrasound and orbital computed tomography. The PBMCs used were ones drawn from 7.5 to 10 ml of fresh peripheral blood. The TCR was taken from an adult man with Graves' ophthalmopathy. The chain joins TRBV10-3 to TRBJ2-7; 8 bases align to TRBD1. The sequenced sample consisted of peripheral blood. This CDR3 is CATSDFFRGLAKRCYEQYC. CDR3 coding DNA: TGTGCCACCAGTGATTTTTTCAGGGGGCTAGCCAAAAGATGCTACGAGCAGTACTGC.